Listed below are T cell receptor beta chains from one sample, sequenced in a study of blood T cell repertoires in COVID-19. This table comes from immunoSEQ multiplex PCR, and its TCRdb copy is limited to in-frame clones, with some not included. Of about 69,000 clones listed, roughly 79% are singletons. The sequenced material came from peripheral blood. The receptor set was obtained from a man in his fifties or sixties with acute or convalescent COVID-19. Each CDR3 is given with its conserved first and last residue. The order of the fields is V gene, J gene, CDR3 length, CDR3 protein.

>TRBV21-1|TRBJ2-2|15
CASSARDRDSGELFF
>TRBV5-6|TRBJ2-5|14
CASSSTQGGETQYF
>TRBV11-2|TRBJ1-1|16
CASSLRGDREFSEAFF
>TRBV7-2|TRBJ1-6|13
CASSSGSLSPLHF
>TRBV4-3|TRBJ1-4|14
CASSYGQGGEKLFF
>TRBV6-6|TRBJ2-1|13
CASSRDTYNEQFF
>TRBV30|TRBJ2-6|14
CAWGGEVGANVLTF
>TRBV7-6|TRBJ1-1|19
CASSSAQPREGRMNTEAFF
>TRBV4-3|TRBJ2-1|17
CASSQLPSTPLYNEQFF
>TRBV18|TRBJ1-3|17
CASSPPSGDNSGNTIYF
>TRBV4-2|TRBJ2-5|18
CASSQRKRTGPERETQYF
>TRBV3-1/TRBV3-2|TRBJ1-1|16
CASSQSGRALNTEAFF
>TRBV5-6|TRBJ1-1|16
CASSLGSGGMITEAFF
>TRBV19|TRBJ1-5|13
CASRDRTFEPQHF
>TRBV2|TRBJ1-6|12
CASSGEQSPLHF
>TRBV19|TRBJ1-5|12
CASRQDQYAQHF
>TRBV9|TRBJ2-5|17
CASSPEGGPLFGETQYF
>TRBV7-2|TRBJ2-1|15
CASSLGASAYNEQFF
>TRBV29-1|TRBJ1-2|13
CSVLPGGHYGYTF
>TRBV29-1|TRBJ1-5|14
CSAGQGNSNQPQHF
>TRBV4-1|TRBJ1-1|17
CASRLTGGGTPNTEAFF
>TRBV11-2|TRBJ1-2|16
CASSLEAGQGYYGYTF
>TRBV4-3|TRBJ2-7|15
CASSQDAGATWEQYF
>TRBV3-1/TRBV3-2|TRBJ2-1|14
CASSLAGEKNEQFF
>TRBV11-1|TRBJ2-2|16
CASTPGSTSNTGELFF
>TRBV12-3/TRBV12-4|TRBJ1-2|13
CASNGRGNYGYTF
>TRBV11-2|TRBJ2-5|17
CASRPEGRGGGQETQYF
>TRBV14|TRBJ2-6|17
CASSQDRGNSGANVLTF
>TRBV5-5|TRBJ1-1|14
CASSPRVGNTEAFF
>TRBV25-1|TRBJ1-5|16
CASSEGGRGRHQPQHF
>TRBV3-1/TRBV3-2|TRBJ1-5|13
CASSQTGNQPQHF
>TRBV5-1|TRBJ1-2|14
CASSPSGNNYGYTF
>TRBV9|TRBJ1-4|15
CASSPQMATNEKLFF
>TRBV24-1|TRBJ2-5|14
CATSDPTGQETQYF
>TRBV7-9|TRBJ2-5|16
CASSYLGQSLGETQYF
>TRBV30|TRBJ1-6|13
CAWTGQNNSPLHF
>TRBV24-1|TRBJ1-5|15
CATSGPGDSNQPQHF
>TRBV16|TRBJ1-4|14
CASSQGQVNEKLFF
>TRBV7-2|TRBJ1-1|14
CASSQSRGPGEAFF
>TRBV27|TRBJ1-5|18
CASSLSGQGTGRNQPQHF
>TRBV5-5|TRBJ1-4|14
CASSAGDRVLELFF
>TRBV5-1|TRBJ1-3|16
CASTDAGIGYGNTIYF
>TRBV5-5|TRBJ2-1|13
CASSLARGNEQFF
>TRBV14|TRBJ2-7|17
CASSPVRGLALFYEQYF
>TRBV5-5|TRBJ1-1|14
CASSFRRGNTEAFF
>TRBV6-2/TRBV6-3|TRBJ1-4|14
CASSYSDSREKLFF
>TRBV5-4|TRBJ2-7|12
CASSLDRREQYF
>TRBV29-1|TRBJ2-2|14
CSARQAQNTGELFF
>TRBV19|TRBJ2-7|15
CASSIRQGGSYEQYF
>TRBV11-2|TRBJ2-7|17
CASSSTIAGASSYEQYF
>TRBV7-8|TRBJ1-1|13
CASRLAANTEAFF
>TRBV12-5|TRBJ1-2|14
CASGPTGGAYGYTF
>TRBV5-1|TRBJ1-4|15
CASSLVWGENEKLFF
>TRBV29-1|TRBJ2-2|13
CSVGTGNTGELFF
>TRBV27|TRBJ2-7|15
CASSFGSGQDYEQYF